This TCR beta chain was recorded in a study of blood T cells in healthy people across ages. The use of a sample-barcoded 5' primer and a J-beta primer mix characterized a second PCR of roughly 7 to 11 cycles. TCRdb processed the 5' RACE reads anew with MiXCR; each CDR3 protein has one entry. In the table there are 700,000 or so distinct CDR3 sequences, about 43% of which are singletons. This CDR3 region has 15 residues. Germline CDR1 is MGHRA and CDR2 is YSYEKL. V gave up 1 base and J gave up 4 bases, with 8 bases separating them. This clonotype was observed a few times. This receptor was taken from a man aged 80 or over in good health. This sequence joins TRBV4-1 and TRBJ1-6; D is unresolved. Sequenced: blood. The CDR3 DNA follows: TGCGCCAGCAGCCAAGGGACCGTTTATAATTCACCCCTCCACTTT. It translates to CASSQGTVYNSPLHF.